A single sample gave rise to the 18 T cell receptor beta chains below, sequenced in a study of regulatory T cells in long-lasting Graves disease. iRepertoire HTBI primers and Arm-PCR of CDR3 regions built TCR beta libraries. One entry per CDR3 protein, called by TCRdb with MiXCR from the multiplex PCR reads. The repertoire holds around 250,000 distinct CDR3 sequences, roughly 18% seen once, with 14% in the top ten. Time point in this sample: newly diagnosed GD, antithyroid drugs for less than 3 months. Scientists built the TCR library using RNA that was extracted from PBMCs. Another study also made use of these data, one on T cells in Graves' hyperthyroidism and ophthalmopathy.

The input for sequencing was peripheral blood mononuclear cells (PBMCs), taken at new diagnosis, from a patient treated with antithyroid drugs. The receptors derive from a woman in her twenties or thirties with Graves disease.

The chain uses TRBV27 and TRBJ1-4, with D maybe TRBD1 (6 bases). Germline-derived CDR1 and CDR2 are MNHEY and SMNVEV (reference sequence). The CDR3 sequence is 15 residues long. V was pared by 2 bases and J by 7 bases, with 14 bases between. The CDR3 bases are TGTGCCAGCAGTTTAATCGGGACAAGGGGTGAAAAACTGTTTTTT. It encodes CASSLIGTRGEKLFF.

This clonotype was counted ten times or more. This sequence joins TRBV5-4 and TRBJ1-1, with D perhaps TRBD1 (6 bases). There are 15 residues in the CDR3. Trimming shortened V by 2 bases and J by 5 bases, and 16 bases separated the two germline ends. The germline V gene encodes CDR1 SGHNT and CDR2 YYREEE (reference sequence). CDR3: CASSFYGGSGTEAFF. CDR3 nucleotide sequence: TGTGCCAGCAGCTTCTACGGGGGCAGTGGGACTGAAGCTTTCTTT.

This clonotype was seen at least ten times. As DNA, the CDR3 is TGTGCCAGCAGCTTAGTGGGGGCGCGGACTAGCGGGGAACCCAAGAGAGCCCAGTACTTC. As protein: CASSLVGARTSGEPKRAQYF. The rearrangement joins TRBV7-8 to TRBJ2-5; 12 bases agree with TRBD2. Germline V gives CDR1 SGHVS, CDR2 FQNEAQ. V was clipped by 1 base and J by 9 bases; unmatched bases: 21. The length of the CDR3 is 20 residues.

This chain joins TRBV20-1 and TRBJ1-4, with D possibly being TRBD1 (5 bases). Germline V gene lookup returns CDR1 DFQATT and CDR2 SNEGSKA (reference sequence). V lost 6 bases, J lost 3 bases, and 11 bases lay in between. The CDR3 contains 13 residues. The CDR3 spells CSAGRGPNEKLFF. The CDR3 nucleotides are TGCAGTGCGGGAAGGGGCCCTAATGAAAAACTGTTTTTT.

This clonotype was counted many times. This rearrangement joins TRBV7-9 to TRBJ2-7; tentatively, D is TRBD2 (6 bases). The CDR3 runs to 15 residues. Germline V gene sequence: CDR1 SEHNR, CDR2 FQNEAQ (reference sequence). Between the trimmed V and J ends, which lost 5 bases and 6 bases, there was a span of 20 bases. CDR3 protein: CASSPGLFNVGEQYF. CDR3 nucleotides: TGTGCCAGCAGCCCGGGACTGTTCAACGTGGGCGAGCAGTACTTC.

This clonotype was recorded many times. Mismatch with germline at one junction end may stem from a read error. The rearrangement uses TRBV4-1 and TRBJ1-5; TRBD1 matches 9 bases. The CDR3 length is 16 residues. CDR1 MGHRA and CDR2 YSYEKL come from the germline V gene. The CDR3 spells CASSQWGTGINQPQHF. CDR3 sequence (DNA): TGTGCCAGCAGCCAATGGGGGACAGGGATAAATCAGCCCCAGCATTTT.

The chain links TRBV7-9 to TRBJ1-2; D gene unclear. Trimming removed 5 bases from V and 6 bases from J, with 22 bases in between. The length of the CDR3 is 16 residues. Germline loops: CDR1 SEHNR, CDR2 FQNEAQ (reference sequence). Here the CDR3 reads CASSLPGRAQGHGYTF. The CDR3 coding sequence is TGTGCCAGCAGCCTCCCTGGGAGGGCACAAGGACATGGCTACACCTTC.

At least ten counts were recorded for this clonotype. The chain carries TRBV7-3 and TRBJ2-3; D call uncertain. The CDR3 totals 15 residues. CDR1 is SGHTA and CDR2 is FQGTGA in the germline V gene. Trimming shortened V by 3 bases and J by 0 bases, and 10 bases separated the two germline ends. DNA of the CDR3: TGTGCCAGCAGCTTGATGTCGTCCAGCACAGATACGCAGTATTTT. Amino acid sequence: CASSLMSSSTDTQYF.

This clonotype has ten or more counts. CDR3 in amino acids: CASSPGTGDEQFF. CDR3 nucleotide sequence: TGTGCCAGCTCACCCGGGACAGGGGACGAGCAGTTCTTC. This chain uses TRBV18 with TRBJ2-1, with 10 bases that match TRBD1. CDR3 length: 13 residues. V dropped 3 bases and J dropped 10; count of bases not matched to a gene: 3. The germline V gene has CDR1 KGHSH and CDR2 LQKENI.

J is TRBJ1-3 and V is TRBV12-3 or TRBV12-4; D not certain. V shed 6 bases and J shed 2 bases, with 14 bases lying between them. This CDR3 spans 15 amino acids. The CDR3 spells CASSLRMRAGNTIYF. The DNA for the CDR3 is TGTGCCAGCAGCCTTAGAATGCGGGCTGGAAACACCATATATTTT.

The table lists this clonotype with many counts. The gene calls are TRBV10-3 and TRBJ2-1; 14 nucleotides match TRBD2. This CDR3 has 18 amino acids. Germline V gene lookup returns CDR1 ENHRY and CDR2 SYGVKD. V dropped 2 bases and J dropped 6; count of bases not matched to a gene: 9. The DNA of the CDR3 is TGTGCCATCAGTGAGCCGACTAGCGGGGGGGCTCGGGTCAATGAGCAGTTCTTC. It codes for CAISEPTSGGARVNEQFF.

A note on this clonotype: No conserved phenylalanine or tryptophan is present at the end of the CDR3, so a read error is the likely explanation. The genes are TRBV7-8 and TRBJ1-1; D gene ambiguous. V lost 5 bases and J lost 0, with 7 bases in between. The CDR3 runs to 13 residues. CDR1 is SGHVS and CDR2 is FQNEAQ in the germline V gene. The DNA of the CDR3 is TGTGCCAGCAGCCTTGGAATGAACACTGAAGCTTTCCTC. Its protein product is CASSLGMNTEAFL.

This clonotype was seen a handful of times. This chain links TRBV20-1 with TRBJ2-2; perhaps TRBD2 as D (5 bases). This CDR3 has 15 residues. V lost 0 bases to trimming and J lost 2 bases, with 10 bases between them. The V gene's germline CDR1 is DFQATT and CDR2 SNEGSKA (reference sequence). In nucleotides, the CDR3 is TGCAGTGCTAGAGATAGTACGGGAAACACCGGGGAGCTGTTTTTT. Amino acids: CSARDSTGNTGELFF.

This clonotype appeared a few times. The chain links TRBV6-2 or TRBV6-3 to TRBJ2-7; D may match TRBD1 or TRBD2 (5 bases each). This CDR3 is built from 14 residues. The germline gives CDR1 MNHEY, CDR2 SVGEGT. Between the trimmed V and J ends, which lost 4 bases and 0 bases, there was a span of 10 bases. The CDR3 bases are TGTGCCAGCAGTTTGTGGGACGACTCCTACGAGCAGTACTTC. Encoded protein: CASSLWDDSYEQYF.

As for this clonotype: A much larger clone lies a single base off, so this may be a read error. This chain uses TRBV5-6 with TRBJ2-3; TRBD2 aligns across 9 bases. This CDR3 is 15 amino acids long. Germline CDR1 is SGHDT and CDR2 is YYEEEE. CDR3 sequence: CANSLKLAGSDTQYF. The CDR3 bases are TGTGCCAACAGCTTGAAGCTAGCGGGGTCAGATACGCAGTATTTT.

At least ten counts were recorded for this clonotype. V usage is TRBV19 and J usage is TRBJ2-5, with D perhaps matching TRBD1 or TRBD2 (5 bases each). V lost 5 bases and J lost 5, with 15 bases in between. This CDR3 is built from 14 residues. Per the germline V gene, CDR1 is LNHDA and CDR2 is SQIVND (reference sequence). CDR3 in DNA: TGTGCCAGTAGTGACAGCGGCGCGCGGGAGACCCAGTACTTC. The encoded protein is CASSDSGARETQYF. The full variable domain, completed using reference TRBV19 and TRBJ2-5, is DGGITQSPKYLFRKEGQNVTLSCEQNLNHDAMYWYRQDPGQGLRLIYYSQIVNDFQKGDIAEGYSVSREKKESFPLTVTSAQKNPTAFYLCASSDSGARETQYFGPGTRLLVL.

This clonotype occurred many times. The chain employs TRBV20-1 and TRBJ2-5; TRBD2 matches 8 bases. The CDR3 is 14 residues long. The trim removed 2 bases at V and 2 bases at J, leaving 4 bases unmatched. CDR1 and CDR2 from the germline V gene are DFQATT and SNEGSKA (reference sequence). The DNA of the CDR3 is TGCAGTGCTAGAAAGACTAGCGATCAAGAGACCCAGTACTTC. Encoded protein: CSARKTSDQETQYF.

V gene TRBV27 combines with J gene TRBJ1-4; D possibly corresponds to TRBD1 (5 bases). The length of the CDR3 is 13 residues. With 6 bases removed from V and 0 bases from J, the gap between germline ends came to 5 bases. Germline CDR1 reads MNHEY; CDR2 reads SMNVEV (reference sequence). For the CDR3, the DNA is TGTGCCAGCAGACAGGCAACTAATGAAAAACTGTTTTTT. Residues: CASRQATNEKLFF.